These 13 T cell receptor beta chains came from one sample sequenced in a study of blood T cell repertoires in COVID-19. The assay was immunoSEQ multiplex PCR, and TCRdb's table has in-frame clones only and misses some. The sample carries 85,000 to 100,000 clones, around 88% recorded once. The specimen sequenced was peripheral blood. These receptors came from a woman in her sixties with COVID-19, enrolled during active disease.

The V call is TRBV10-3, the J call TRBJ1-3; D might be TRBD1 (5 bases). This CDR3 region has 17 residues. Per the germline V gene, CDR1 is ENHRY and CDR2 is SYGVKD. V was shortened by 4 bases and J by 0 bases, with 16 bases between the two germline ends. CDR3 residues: CAISGDGAVFSGNTIYF. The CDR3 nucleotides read TGTGCCATCAGTGGGGATGGGGCGGTCTTCTCTGGAAACACCATATATTTT.

CDR3 sequence: CASSARRTGQETQYF. The CDR3 DNA follows: TGTGCCAGCAGCGCACGCCGGACAGGCCAAGAGACCCAGTACTTC. V usage is TRBV13 and J usage is TRBJ2-5; 7 bases align to TRBD1. The V gene end was trimmed by 5 bases and the J gene end by 1 base; junction bases not matched to a gene: 7. In germline, CDR1 is PRHDT, CDR2 FYEKMQ (reference sequence). This CDR3 is 15 amino acids long. Drawing the rest from reference TRBV13 and TRBJ2-5, the complete variable domain is AAGVIQSPRHLIKEKRETATLKCYPIPRHDTVYWYQQGPGQDPQFLISFYEKMQSDKGSIPDRFSAQQFSDYHSELNMSSLELGDSALYFCASSARRTGQETQYFGPGTRLLVL.

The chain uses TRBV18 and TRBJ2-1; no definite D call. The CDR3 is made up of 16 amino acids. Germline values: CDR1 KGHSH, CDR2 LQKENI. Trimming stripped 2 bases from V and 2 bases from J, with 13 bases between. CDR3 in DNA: TGTGCCAGCTCACCAAACCCCCCCAGCGCCTACAATGAGCAGTTCTTC. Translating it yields CASSPNPPSAYNEQFF.

The DNA for the CDR3 is TGCGCCAGCAGTGTGTCCGGCTCTGGAAACACCATATATTTT. Translating gives CASSVSGSGNTIYF. The chain joins TRBV10-2 to TRBJ1-3; no clear D. Germline assignment: CDR1 WSHSY and CDR2 SAAADI. The CDR3 sequence is 14 residues long. Trimming removed 4 bases from V and 0 bases from J, with 7 bases in between.

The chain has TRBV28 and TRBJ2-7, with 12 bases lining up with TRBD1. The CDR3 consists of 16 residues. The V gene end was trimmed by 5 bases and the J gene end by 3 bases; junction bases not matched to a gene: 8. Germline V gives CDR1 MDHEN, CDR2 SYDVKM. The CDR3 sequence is CASSTYRDRGHYEQYF. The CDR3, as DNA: TGTGCCAGCAGTACCTACCGGGACAGGGGGCACTACGAGCAGTACTTC.

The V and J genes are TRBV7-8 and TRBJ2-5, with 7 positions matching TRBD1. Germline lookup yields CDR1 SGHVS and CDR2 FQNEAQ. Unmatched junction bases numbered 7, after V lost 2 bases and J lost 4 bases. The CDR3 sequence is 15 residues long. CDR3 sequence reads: CASSLLPGGIETQYF. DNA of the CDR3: TGTGCCAGCAGCTTATTGCCAGGGGGAATAGAGACCCAGTACTTC.

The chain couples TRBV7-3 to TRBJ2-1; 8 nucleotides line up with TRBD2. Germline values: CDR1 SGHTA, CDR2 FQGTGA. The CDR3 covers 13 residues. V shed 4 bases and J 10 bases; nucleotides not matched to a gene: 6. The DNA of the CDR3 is TGTGCCAGCAGCTCCTCCAGACTAGCGGAGCAGTTCTTC. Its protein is CASSSSRLAEQFF.

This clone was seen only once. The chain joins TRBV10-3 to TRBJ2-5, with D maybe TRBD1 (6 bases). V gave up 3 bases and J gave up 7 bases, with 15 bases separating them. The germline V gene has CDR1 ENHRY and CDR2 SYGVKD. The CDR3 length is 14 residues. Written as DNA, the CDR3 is TGTGCCATCAGTGACGGGACATCCGCCGGGACCCAGTACTTC. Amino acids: CAISDGTSAGTQYF.

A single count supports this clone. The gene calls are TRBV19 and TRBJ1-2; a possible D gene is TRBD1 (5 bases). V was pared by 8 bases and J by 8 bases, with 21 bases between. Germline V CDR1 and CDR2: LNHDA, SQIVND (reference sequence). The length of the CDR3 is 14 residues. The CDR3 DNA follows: TGTGCCAGTTCCAACCAACTGGGGCGGACGGGCTACACCTTC. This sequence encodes CASSNQLGRTGYTF.

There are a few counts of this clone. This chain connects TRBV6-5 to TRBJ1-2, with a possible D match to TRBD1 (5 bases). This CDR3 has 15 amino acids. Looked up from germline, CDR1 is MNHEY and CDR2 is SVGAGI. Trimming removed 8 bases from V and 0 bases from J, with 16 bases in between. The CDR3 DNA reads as TGTGCCAGCGCGCAGGGAATTCAAGCTAACTATGGCTACACCTTC. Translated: CASAQGIQANYGYTF.

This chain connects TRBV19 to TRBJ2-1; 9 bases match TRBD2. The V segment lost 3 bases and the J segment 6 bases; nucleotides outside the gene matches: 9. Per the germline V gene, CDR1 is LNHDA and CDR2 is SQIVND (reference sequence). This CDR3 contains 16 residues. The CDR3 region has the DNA TGTGCCAGTAGTATCTTGGGCGGGGGGGCCGCCAATGAGCAGTTCTTC. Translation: CASSILGGGAANEQFF.

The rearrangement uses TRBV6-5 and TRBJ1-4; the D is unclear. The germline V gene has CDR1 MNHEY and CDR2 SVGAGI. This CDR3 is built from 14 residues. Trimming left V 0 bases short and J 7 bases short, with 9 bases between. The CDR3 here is CASSYSKRIEKLFF. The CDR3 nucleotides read TGTGCCAGCAGTTACTCGAAGAGAATTGAAAAACTGTTTTTT.

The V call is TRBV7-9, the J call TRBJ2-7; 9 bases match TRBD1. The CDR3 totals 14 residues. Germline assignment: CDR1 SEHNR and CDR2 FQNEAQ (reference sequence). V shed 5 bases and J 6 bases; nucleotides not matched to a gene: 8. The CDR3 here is CASSPRDRVAEQYF. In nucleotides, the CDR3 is TGTGCCAGCAGCCCCAGGGACAGGGTGGCCGAGCAGTACTTC.